One TCR beta chain is described in this entry. Its antigen is as yet unknown. The data are from a study of T-cell memory formation after mild COVID-19. Study results and caveats: The study found balanced CD4/CD8 in clones contracting day 15 to 85 and a CD4+ lean in later expanders. CD4+ clones that contracted lay mainly in CM and EM; CD8+ ones lay in EMRA.

5'RACE with constant-segment primers built TCRalpha and TCRbeta cDNA libraries with UMIs. TCRdb re-called the 5' RACE reads through MiXCR, storing one row per CDR3 protein. The sample shows approximately 260,000 distinct CDR3 sequences, about a sixth of them seen only once. From germline, CDR1 is DFQATT and CDR2 SNEGSKA (reference sequence). Germline trimming cut 0 bases from V and 5 bases from J; bases unmatched to any gene: 5. This CDR3 comprises 15 residues. Sequencing was done on a sample of PBMCs or a T cell subset sorted from them (not recorded which). The receptor was isolated from a man aged 18-30 years who had mild COVID-19 (a few samples of this study predate the infection). Cell type and time point are not known. The rearrangement joins TRBV20-1 to TRBJ1-2; 11 bases match TRBD1. In DNA, the CDR3 is TGCAGTGCTAGAGATGCGGGACAGGGGGAATATGGCTACACCTTC. It translates to CSARDAGQGEYGYTF.